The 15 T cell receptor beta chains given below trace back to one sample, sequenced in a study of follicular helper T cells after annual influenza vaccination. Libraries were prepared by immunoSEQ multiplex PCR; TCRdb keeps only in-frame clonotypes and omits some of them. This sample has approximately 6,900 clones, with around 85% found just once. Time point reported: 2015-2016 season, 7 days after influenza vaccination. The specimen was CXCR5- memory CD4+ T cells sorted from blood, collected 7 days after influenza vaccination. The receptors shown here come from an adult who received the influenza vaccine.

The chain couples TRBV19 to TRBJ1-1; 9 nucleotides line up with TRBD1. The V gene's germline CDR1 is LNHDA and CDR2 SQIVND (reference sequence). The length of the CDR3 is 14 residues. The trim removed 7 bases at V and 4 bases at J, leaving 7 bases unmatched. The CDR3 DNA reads TGTGCCAGTAATTACGGGACAGGGCTCACTGAAGCTTTCTTT. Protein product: CASNYGTGLTEAFF.

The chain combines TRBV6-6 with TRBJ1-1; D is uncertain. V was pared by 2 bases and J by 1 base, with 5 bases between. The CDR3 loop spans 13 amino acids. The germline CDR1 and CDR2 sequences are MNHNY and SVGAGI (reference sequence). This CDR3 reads CASSYSQNTEAFF. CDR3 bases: TGTGCCAGCAGTTACAGTCAGAACACTGAAGCTTTCTTT.

This CDR3 reads CATSPRPDSTDTQYF. CDR3 coding DNA: TGTGCCACCTCCCCCCGCCCGGATAGCACAGATACGCAGTATTTT. This chain links TRBV18 with TRBJ2-3; D is unclear. The V end lost 10 bases, the J end lost 0 bases, and 17 bases lay between the germline ends. The CDR3 covers 15 residues. The germline V gene encodes CDR1 KGHSH and CDR2 LQKENI.

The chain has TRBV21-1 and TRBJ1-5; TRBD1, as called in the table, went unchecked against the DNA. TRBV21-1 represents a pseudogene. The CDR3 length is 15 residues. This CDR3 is CASRPSGTGNQPQHF. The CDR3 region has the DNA TGTGCCAGCAGGCCATCCGGGACAGGGAATCAGCCCCAGCATTTT.

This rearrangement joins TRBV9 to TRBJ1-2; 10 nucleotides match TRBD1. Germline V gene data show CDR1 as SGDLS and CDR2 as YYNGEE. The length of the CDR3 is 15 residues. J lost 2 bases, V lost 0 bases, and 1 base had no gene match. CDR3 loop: CASSVGGQGNYGYTF. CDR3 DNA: TGTGCCAGCAGCGTAGGGGGACAGGGGAACTATGGCTACACCTTC.

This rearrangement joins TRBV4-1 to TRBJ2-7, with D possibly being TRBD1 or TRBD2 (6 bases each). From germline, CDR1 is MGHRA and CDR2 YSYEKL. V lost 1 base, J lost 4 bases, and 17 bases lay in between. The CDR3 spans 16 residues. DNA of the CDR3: TGCGCCAGCAGCCAAGTGGAACCCACGGGGGCGTACGAGCAGTACTTC. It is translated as CASSQVEPTGAYEQYF.

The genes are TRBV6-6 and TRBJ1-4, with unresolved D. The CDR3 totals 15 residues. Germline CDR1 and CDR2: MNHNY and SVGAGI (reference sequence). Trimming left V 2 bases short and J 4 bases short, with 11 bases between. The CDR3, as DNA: TGTGCCAGCAGTTACCCTGGCAGCGGTAATGAAAAACTGTTTTTT. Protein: CASSYPGSGNEKLFF.

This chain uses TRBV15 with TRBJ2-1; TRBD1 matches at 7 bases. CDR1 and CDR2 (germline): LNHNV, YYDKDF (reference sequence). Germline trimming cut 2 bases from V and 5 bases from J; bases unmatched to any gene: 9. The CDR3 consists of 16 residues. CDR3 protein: CATSRYPRQGDNEQFF. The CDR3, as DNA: TGTGCCACCAGCAGATACCCCAGACAGGGCGACAATGAGCAGTTCTTC.

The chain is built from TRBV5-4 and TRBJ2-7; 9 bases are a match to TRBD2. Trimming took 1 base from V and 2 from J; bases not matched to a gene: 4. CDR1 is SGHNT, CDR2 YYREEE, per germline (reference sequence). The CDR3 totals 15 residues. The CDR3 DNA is TGTGCCAGCAGCTTGAGCGGGGGGTCGACCTACGAGCAGTACTTC. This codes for CASSLSGGSTYEQYF.

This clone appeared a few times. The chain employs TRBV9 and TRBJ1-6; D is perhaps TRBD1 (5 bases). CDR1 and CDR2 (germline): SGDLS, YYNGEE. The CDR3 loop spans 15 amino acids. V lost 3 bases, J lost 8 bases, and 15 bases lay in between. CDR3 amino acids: CASSAQGYGDSPLHF. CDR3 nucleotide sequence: TGTGCCAGCAGCGCGCAGGGATATGGTGATTCACCCCTCCACTTT.

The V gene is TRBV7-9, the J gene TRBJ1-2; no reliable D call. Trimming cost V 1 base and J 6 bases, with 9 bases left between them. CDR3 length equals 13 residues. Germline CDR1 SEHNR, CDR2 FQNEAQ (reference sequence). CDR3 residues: CASSLGGWNGYTF. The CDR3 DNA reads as TGTGCCAGCAGCTTAGGAGGGTGGAATGGCTACACCTTC.

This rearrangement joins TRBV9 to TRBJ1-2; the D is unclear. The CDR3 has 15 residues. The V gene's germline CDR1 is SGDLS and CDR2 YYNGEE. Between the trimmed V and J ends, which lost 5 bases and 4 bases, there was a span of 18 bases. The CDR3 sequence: CASRPLTSSPYGYTF. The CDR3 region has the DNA TGTGCCAGCAGACCACTGACATCTTCTCCCTATGGCTACACCTTC.

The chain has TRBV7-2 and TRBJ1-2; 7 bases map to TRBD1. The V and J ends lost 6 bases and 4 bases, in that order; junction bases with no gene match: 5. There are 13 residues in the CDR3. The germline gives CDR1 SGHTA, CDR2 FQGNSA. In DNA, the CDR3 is TGTGCCAGCAGTTCCGACAGGGCCTATGGCTACACCTTC. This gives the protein CASSSDRAYGYTF.

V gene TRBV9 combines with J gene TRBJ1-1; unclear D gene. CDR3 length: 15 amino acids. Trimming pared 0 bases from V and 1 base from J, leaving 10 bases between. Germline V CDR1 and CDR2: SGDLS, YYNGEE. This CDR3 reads CASSVEPQPNTEAFF. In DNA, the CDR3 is TGTGCCAGCAGCGTAGAACCACAACCGAACACTGAAGCTTTCTTT. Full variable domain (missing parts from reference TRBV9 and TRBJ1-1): DSGVTQTPKHLITATGQRVTLRCSPRSGDLSVYWYQQSLDQGLQFLIQYYNGEERAKGNILERFSAQQFPDLHSELNLSSLELGDSALYFCASSVEPQPNTEAFFGQGTRLTVV.

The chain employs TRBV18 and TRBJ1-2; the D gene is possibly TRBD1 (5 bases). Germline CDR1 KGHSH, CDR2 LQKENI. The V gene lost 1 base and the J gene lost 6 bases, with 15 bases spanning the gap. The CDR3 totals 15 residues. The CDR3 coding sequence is TGTGCCAGCTCACCACAAGAAAAGCAAGGGGATGGCTACACCTTC. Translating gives CASSPQEKQGDGYTF.